This note documents a single T cell receptor (beta chain) sequence. Only in-frame clones appear in the TCRdb table, and some are missing; sequencing was by immunoSEQ multiplex PCR. This table holds roughly 29,000 clones, less than 80% found once. CDR1 is SGHAT, CDR2 FQNNGV, per germline. Trimming cost V 4 bases and J 2 bases; bases outside gene matches: 4. CDR3 size: 15 residues. The sample belongs to a study of blood T cell repertoires in COVID-19. The sequence was collected from a boy between 2 and 10 years old with active or convalescent COVID-19. The chain carries TRBV11-2 and TRBJ2-3; 9 bases map to TRBD2. The sequencing input was peripheral blood. CDR3 DNA sequence: TGTGCCAGCAGCTCCCCGGGACTAGCCACAGATACGCAGTATTTT. It is translated as CASSSPGLATDTQYF.